The T cell receptor (beta chain) under discussion was sequenced for a study of blood T cells in healthy people across ages. The CDR3 spans 16 residues. The germline CDR1 and CDR2 sequences are SGHTA and FQGNSA. Trimming took 2 bases from V and 6 from J, leaving 14 bases between them. At least ten counts were recorded for this clonotype. No fewer than 7 million PBMCs went into each sample. A second PCR, run for roughly 7 to 11 cycles, used a sample-barcoded 5' primer plus a J-beta primer mix. TCRdb called the 5' RACE reads again in MiXCR, with one record for every CDR3 protein. The sample lists some 790,000 distinct CDR3 sequences, less than 35% seen once, with roughly 17% in the top ten.

Sequencing used blood. The rearrangement joins TRBV7-2 to TRBJ1-6; D might be TRBD1 (5 bases). This clonotype was sampled from a woman of 80 years or more in good health. CDR3 DNA: TGTGCCAGCAGCTTATATCCCCAGGGAGGTAATTCACCCCTCCACTTT. It translates to CASSLYPQGGNSPLHF.